Listed below are T cell receptor beta chains from one sample, sequenced in a study of cytotoxic CD8 clonotypes in ibrutinib-treated CLL. The assay was immunoSEQ multiplex PCR, and TCRdb's table has in-frame clones only and misses some. The sample records about 160,000 clones, 84% being singletons. The specimen comprised PBMCs, sampled after 24 months of ibrutinib treatment. The receptors come from a human donor with chronic lymphocytic leukemia. Both conserved end residues are part of each CDR3. Each record gives: D gene, clone size, J gene, V gene, CDR3 DNA, CDR3 protein. The D gene is left open where the match is weak. Some rows mark clone size as missing; the rest say once, few, many or name a class of expanded clone.

- - TRBJ1-2 TRBV5-6 TGTGCCAGCAGCTTTAGGGGGGCTGGCTACACCTTC CASSFRGAGYTF
- - TRBJ2-3 TRBV5-1 TGCGCCAGCCACAGGACGCAGGGGAAGGGATCCGATACGCAGTATTTT CASHRTQGKGSDTQYF
- - TRBJ2-1 TRBV12-5 TGTGCTAGTGGCCCCATGGGGGGTTGGAATGAGCAGTTCTTC CASGPMGGWNEQFF
- once TRBJ1-2 TRBV19 TGTGCCAGTAGTGAGGGCAGGCGCATCTATGGCTACACCTTC CASSEGRRIYGYTF
- few TRBJ2-1 TRBV10-2 TGCGCCAGCAGTGAAGGACGGAGCTCCTACAATGAGCAGTTCTTC CASSEGRSSYNEQFF
- - TRBJ1-1 TRBV30 TGTGCCTGGATTAAAGGACAATCGAACACTGAAGCTTTCTTT CAWIKGQSNTEAFF
- - TRBJ2-5 TRBV19 TGTGCCAGTAGTATAGGCCGTAGTAAAGAGACCCAGTACTTC CASSIGRSKETQYF
- - TRBJ2-2 TRBV7-6 TGTGCCAGCAGCTTCCAGGGTTTTCCCGGGGAGCTGTTTTTT CASSFQGFPGELFF
TRBD1 few TRBJ2-7 TRBV7-3 TGTGCCAGCAGCTTGAGGACAGGGGCGCCAATCTACGAGCAGTACTTC CASSLRTGAPIYEQYF
- - TRBJ2-5 TRBV5-1 TGCGCCAGCAGCTACTCCCAAGAGACCCAGTACTTC CASSYSQETQYF
- - TRBJ2-5 TRBV19 TGTGCCAGTAGGCATCCGGGACGGGAAGAGACCCAGTACTTC CASRHPGREETQYF
- - TRBJ1-1 TRBV7-3 TGTGCCAGCAGCTTAACAAGTTGGTCGAACACTGAAGCTTTCTTT CASSLTSWSNTEAFF
- many TRBJ1-2 TRBV4-1 TGCGCCAGCAGCCAAGACTGGGGGGCTTGGGGCTACACCTTC CASSQDWGAWGYTF
TRBD1 - TRBJ1-1 TRBV19 TGTGCCAGTAGTCCGACATTACAGGGGGAAGCTTTCTTT CASSPTLQGEAFF
- once TRBJ2-7 TRBV19 TGTGCCAGTGGGACGGGAAGCTCCTACGAGCAGTACTTC CASGTGSSYEQYF
TRBD1 - TRBJ1-5 TRBV2 TGTGCCAGCGTCACAGGGGCCGGGAGCAATCAGCCCCAGCATTTT CASVTGAGSNQPQHF
- - TRBJ1-1 TRBV5-6 TGTGCCAGCAGCTTGGGGAGGGACACTGAAGCTTTCTTT CASSLGRDTEAFF
- once TRBJ1-3 TRBV11-1 TGTGCCAGCAGCTTACGGGCGAGTGGAAACACCATATATTTT CASSLRASGNTIYF
TRBD1 - TRBJ2-3 TRBV9 TGTGCCAGCAGTCGACAGGGCCCCGCTAGCACAGATACGCAGTATTTT CASSRQGPASTDTQYF
- few TRBJ1-1 TRBV4-2 TGTGCCAGCAGCCACGAGGACACTGAAGCTTTCTTT CASSHEDTEAFF